This TCR beta chain was captured in a study of blood T cells in healthy people across ages. Next came a second PCR, run for about 6 to 12 cycles, which used a sample-barcoded 5' primer along with a J-beta primer mix. TCRdb analysed the 5' RACE reads with MiXCR anew, one entry per CDR3 protein. The data hold about 780,000 distinct CDR3 sequences, with about half observed a single time. V lost 1 base to trimming and J lost 7 bases, with 13 bases between them. Looked up from germline, CDR1 is LGHNA and CDR2 is YSLEER. The CDR3 totals 14 residues. This chain joins TRBV4-3 and TRBJ1-2; tentative D call: TRBD1 (6 bases). The TCR was taken from a man older than 75 in good health. The sample consisted of blood. The CDR3 DNA reads as TGCGCCAGCAGCCAAGGATGGGGGCCGTTTGGCTACACCTTC. It codes for CASSQGWGPFGYTF.